The source of this T cell receptor (beta chain) is a study of chemoradiotherapy in HPV16-positive cancers. Whole-study results and caveats: HPV-responsive T-cell expansion during chemoradiotherapy was linked to improved recurrence-free survival in HPV16-positive patients.

Germline loops: CDR1 LNHDA, CDR2 SQIVND (reference sequence). CDR3 length: 15 amino acids. V dropped 4 bases and J dropped 5; count of bases not matched to a gene: 8. TCRdb's table, derived via immunoSEQ multiplex PCR, lists solely in-frame clones and lacks some. The sample has about 33,000 clones, approximately 86% seen once. As for this clone: The antigen remains unidentified.

This specimen was blood, taken from a patient who underwent chemoradiotherapy. The receptor's source is a human donor with HPV-associated anogenital cancer. The V call is TRBV19, the J call TRBJ1-2; 9 nucleotides agree with TRBD1. CDR3 sequence reads: CASSTPQTGGYGYTF. DNA for the CDR3: TGTGCCAGTAGTACACCCCAGACAGGGGGGTATGGCTACACCTTC.